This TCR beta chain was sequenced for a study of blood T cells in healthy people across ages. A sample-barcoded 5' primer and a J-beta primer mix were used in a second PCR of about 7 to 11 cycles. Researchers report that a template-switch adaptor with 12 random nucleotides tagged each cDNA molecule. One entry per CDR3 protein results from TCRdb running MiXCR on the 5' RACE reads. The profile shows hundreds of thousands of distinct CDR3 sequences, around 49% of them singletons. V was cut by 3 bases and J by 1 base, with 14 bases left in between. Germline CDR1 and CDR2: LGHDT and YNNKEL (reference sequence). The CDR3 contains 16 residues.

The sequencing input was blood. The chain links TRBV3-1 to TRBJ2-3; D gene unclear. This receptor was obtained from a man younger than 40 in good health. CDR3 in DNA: TGTGCCAGCAGCCATCTCCGGGTGTTGGGCACAGATACGCAGTATTTT. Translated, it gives CASSHLRVLGTDTQYF.